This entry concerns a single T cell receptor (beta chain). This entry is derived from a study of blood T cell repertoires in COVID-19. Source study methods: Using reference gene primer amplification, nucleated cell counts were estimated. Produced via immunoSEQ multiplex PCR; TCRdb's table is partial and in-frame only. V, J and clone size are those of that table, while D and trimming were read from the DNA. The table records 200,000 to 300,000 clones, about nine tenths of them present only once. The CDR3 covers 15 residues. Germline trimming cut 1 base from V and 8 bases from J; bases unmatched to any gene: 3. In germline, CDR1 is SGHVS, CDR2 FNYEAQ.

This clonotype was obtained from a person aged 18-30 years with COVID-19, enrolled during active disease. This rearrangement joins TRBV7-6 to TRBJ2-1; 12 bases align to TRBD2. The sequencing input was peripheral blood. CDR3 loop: CASSLEASGGDEQFF. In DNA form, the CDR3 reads TGTGCCAGCAGCTTAGAGGCTAGCGGGGGGGATGAGCAGTTCTTC.